The source of this TCR beta chain is a study of T cell clonotyping in hematopoietic cell transplantation. Study summary: Recipient samples before transplant were obtained post-cytoreduction.

Findings and limits, study-wide: After transplant, recipient diversity fell while pathologically expanded clonotypes grew through day 180.

Sequenced by immunoSEQ multiplex PCR; TCRdb stores in-frame clones only, minus some. The sample consists of 25,000 to 30,000 clones, approximately 94% of them appearing once. The CDR3 sequence is 17 residues long. V was cut by 0 bases and J by 1 base, with 14 bases left in between. Germline V CDR1 and CDR2: SGHDT, YYEEEE. With respect to this clone: What it recognizes is unknown.

Time point in this sample: recipient sample about 28 days before transplant, after cytoreduction. Recipients were bled about 28 days pretransplant and at posttransplant days 30, 100, 180. The origin of this receptor is a man aged 45 to 65 with acute myeloid leukemia. Some clones in this sample may be carry-over from other donors' samples. The specimen comprised peripheral blood mononuclear cells, sampled before stem cell transplant. J is TRBJ1-3 and V is TRBV5-6; a weak D match, TRBD1 (5 bases). The CDR3, as DNA: TGTGCCAGCAGCTTGGTCCCGGGGAGGGGTTCTGGAAACACCATATATTTT. It is translated as CASSLVPGRGSGNTIYF.